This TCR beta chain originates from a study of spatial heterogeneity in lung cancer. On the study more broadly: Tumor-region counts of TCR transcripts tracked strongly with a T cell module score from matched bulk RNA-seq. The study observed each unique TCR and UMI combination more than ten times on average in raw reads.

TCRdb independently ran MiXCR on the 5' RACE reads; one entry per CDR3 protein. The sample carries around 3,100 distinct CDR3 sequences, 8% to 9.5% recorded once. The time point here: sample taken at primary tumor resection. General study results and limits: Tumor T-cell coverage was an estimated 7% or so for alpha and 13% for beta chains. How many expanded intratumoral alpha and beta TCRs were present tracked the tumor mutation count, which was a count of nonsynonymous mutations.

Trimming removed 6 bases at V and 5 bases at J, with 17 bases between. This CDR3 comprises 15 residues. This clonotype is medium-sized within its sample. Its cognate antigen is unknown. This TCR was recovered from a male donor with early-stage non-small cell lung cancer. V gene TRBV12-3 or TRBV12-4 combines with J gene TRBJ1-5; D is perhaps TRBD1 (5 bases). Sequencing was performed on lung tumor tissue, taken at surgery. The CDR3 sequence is CASSRGGTEYQPQHF. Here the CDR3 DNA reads TGTGCCAGCAGCCGAGGCGGGACGGAATATCAGCCCCAGCATTTT.